The entry below describes one TCR beta chain. What it binds is unknown. This sample includes further DNA sequences coding for the same CDR3. Trimming cost V 0 bases and J 4 bases, with 9 bases left between them. The CDR3 loop spans 14 amino acids. Germline CDR1 is KGHSH and CDR2 is LQKENI. These data are taken from a study of cytotoxic CD8 clonotypes in ibrutinib-treated CLL. Whole-study results and caveats: Ibrutinib response saw clonality rise, and progression saw it return toward baseline.

Depth targeted 1 in 200,000 to 1 in 1 million T cells, averaging approximately 10x coverage per clonotype. This table comes from immunoSEQ multiplex PCR, and its TCRdb copy is limited to in-frame clones, with some not included. The sample holds approximately 280,000 clones, roughly 76% seen once. This material consisted of PBMCs, taken at disease progression, from a patient treated with ibrutinib. This TCR was recovered from a human donor with chronic lymphocytic leukemia. The gene calls are TRBV18 and TRBJ1-2, with D hard to call. CDR3 region: CASSPPRGSYGYTF. The CDR3 region has the DNA TGTGCCAGCTCACCACCACGCGGGTCCTATGGCTACACCTTC.